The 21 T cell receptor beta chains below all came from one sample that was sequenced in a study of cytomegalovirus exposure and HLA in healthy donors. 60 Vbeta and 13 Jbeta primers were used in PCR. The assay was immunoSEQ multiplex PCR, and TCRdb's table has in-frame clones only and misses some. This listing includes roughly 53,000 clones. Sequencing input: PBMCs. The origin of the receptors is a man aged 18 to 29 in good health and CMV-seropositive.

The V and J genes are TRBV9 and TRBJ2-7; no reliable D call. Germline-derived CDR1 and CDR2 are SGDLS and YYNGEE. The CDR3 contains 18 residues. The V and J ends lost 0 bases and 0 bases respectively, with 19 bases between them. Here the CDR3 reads CASSVADSGSPSSYEQYF. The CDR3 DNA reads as TGTGCCAGCAGCGTAGCAGATTCGGGTTCCCCAAGCTCCTACGAGCAGTACTTC.

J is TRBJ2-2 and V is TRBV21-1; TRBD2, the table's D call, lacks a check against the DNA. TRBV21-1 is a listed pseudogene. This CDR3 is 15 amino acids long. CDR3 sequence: CASSKADSFTGELFF. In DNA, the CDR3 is TGTGCCAGCAGCAAAGCGGACTCCTTCACCGGGGAGCTGTTTTTT.

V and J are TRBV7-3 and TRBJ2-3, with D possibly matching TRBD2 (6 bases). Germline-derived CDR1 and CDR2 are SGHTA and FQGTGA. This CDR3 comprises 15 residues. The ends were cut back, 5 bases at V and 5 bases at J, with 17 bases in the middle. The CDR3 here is CASSMGTLPLDTQYF. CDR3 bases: TGTGCCAGCAGCATGGGGACTTTACCCTTAGATACGCAGTATTTT.

The CDR3 loop reads CASSQLTGSVNTGELFF. CDR3 nucleotide sequence: TGTGCCAGCAGCCAATTGACCGGCAGCGTAAACACCGGGGAGCTGTTTTTT. This rearrangement joins TRBV14 to TRBJ2-2; no definite D call. The CDR3 sequence is 17 residues long. With 2 bases removed from V and 2 bases from J, the gap between germline ends came to 15 bases. Germline V lookup: CDR1 SGHDN, CDR2 FVKESK.

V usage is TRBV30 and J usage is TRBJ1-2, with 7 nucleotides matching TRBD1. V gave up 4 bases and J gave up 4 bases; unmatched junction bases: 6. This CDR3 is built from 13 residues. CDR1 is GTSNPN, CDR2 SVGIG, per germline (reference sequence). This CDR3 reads CAWTHRGSYGYTF. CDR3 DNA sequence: TGTGCCTGGACCCACAGGGGAAGCTATGGCTACACCTTC.

CDR3 nucleotide sequence: TGTGCCTGGAGTACAGGGACCCTTGGCACTGAAGCTTTCTTT. Translating it yields CAWSTGTLGTEAFF. J is TRBJ1-1 and V is TRBV30; D perhaps matches TRBD1 (6 bases). The V end lost 2 bases, the J end lost 4 bases, and 14 bases lay between the germline ends. CDR1 GTSNPN and CDR2 SVGIG come from the germline V gene (reference sequence). This CDR3 has 14 amino acids. Filled out from reference TRBV30 and TRBJ1-1, the complete variable domain reads SQTIHQWPATLVQPVGSPLSLECTVEGTSNPNLYWYRQAAGRGLQLLFYSVGIGQISSEVPQNLSASRPQDRQFILSSKKLLLSDSGFYLCAWSTGTLGTEAFFGQGTRLTVV.

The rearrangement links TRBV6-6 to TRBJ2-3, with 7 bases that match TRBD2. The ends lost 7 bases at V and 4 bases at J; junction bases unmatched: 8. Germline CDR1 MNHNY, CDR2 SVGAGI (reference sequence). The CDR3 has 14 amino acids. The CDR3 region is CASNFTREADTQYF. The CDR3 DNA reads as TGTGCCAGCAACTTTACCCGGGAGGCAGATACGCAGTATTTT.

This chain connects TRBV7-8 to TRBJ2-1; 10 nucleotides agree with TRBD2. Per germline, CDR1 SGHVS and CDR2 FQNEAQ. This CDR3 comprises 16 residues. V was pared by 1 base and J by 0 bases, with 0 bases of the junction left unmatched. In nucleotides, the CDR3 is TGTGCCAGCAGCTTAGGGACTAGCGGCTCCTACAATGAGCAGTTCTTC. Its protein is CASSLGTSGSYNEQFF.

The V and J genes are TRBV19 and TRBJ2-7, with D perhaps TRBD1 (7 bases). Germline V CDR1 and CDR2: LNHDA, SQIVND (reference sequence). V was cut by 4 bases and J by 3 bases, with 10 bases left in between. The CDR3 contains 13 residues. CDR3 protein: CASSSQGGYEQYF. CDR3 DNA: TGTGCCAGTAGTAGCCAGGGGGGCTACGAGCAGTACTTC.

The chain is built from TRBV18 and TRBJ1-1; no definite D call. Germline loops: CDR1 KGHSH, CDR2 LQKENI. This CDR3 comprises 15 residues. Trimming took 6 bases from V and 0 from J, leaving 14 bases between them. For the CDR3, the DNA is TGTGCCAGCTCTTTCGGTTCCCTCCTGAACACTGAAGCTTTCTTT. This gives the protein CASSFGSLLNTEAFF.

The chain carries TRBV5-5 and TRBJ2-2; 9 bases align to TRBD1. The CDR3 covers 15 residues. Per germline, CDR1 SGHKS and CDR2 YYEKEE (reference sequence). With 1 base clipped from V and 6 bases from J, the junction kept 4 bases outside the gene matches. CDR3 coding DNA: TGTGCCAGCAGCTTGTTACAGGGGGCCCCCGGGGAGCTGTTTTTT. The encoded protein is CASSLLQGAPGELFF.

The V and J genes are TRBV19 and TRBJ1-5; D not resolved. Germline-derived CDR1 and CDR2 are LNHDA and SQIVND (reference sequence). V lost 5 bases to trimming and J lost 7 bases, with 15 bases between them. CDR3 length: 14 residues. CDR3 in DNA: TGTGCCAGTAGTTTAGGAAGAGACACACAGCCCCAGCATTTT. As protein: CASSLGRDTQPQHF. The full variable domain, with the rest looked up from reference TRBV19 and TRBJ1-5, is DGGITQSPKYLFRKEGQNVTLSCEQNLNHDAMYWYRQDPGQGLRLIYYSQIVNDFQKGDIAEGYSVSREKKESFPLTVTSAQKNPTAFYLCASSLGRDTQPQHFGDGTRLSIL.

CDR3 region: CASSPGELEQYF. CDR3 nucleotides: TGTGCCAGCAGTCCAGGTGAGCTCGAGCAGTACTTC. The V and J genes are TRBV27 and TRBJ2-7; no clear D. This CDR3 region has 12 residues. Deletions cut 5 bases from V and 6 bases from J, with 11 bases between. CDR1 is MNHEY, CDR2 SMNVEV, per germline (reference sequence).

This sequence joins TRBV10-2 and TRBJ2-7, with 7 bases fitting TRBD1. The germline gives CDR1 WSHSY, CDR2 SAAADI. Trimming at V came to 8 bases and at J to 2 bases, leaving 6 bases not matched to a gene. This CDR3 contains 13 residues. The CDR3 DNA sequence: TGCGCCAGCGGAAGAGGACAGGCCTACGAGCAGTACTTC. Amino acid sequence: CASGRGQAYEQYF.

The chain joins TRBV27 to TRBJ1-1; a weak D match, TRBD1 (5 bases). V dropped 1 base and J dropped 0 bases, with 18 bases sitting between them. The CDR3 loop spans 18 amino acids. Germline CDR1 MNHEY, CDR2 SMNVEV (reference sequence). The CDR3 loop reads CASSLLGGVGGMNTEAFF. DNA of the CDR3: TGTGCCAGCAGTTTATTGGGGGGGGTCGGAGGGATGAACACTGAAGCTTTCTTT.

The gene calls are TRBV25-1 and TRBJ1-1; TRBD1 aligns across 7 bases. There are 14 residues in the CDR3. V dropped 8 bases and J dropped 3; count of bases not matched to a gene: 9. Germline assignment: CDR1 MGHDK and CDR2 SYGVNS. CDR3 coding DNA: TGTGCCAGCGGCTTTACAGGGGTAGACACTGAAGCTTTCTTT. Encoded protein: CASGFTGVDTEAFF.

The chain's CDR3 is CASSSGRVGSPLHF. The CDR3 region has the DNA TGTGCCAGCAGTTCCGGCAGGGTTGGTTCACCCCTCCACTTT. The genes are TRBV6-5 and TRBJ1-6, with TRBD1 as a possible D gene (5 bases). This CDR3 region has 14 residues. Trimming cost V 4 bases and J 9 bases, with 13 bases left between them. The germline V gene encodes CDR1 MNHEY and CDR2 SVGAGI.

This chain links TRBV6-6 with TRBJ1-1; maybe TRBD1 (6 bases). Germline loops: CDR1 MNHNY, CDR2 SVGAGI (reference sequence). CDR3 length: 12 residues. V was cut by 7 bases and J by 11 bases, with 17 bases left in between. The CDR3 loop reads CASIQTQGTAFF. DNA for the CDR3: TGTGCCAGCATTCAAACTCAGGGGACGGCTTTCTTT.

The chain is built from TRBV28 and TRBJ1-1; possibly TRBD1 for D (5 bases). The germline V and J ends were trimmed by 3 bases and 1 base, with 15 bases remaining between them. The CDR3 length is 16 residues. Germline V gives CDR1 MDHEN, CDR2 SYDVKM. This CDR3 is CASSLLPGQGNTEAFF. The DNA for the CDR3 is TGTGCCAGCAGTTTGCTTCCCGGGCAGGGGAACACTGAAGCTTTCTTT.

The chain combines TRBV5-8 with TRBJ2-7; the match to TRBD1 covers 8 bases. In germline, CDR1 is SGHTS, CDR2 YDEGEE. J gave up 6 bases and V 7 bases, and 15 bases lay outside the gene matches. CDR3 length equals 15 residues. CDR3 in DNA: TGTGCCAGCGTCTCCCCTGATACAGGGGGAATCGAGCAGTACTTC. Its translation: CASVSPDTGGIEQYF.

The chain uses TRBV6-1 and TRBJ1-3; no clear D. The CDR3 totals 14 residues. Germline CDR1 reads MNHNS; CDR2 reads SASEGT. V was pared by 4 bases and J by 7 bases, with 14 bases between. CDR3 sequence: CASSAEVPRNTIYF. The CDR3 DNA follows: TGTGCCAGCAGTGCCGAGGTTCCGAGGAACACCATATATTTT.